The clone carrying this TCR beta chain was observed a handful of times. This CDR3 region has 13 residues. Germline V gives CDR1 GTSNPN, CDR2 SVGIG (reference sequence). With 0 bases removed from V and 6 bases from J, the gap between germline ends came to 9 bases. The assay was immunoSEQ multiplex PCR, and TCRdb's table has in-frame clones only and misses some. The sample has about 130,000 clones, about 84% seen once; the top ten hold 9.5% to 15%. This entry belongs to a study of blood T cell repertoires in COVID-19. In the study overall: Samples came from the United States, Italy and Spain, spanning acute and convalescent COVID-19. The cDNA or gDNA used as material had been derived from T cells, B-cell-depleted T cells, or PBMCs.

The chain carries TRBV30 and TRBJ1-5; D remains unclear. The sample taken for sequencing was peripheral blood. This receptor was taken from a woman aged 55-70 years with acute or convalescent COVID-19. This CDR3 reads CAWSVRSGQPQHF. DNA for the CDR3: TGTGCCTGGAGTGTTCGTTCGGGTCAGCCCCAGCATTTT.